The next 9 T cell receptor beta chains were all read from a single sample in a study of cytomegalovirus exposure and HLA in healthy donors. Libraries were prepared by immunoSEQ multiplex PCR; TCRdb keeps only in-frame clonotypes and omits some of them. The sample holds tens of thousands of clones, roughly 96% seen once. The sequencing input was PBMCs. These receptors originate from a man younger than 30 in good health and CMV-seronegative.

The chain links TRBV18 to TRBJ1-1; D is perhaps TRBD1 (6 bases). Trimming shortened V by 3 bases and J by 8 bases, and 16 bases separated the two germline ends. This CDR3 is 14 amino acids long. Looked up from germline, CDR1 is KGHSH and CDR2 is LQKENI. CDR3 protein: CASSPQNRDHEAFF. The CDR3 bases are TGTGCCAGCTCACCTCAAAACAGGGACCACGAAGCTTTCTTT. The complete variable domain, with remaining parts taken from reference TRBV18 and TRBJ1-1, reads NAGVMQNPRHLVRRRGQEARLRCSPMKGHSHVYWYRQLPEEGLKFMVYLQKENIIDESGMPKERFSAEFPKEGPSILRIQQVVRGDSAAYFCASSPQNRDHEAFFGQGTRLTVV.

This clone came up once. This chain's CDR3 is CASSEREFNGYTF. In DNA, the CDR3 is TGTGCCAGCAGTGAACGGGAGTTCAATGGCTACACCTTC. The chain links TRBV6-5 to TRBJ1-2; D call uncertain. This CDR3 contains 13 residues. V shed 5 bases and J shed 6 bases, with 13 bases lying between them. Per the germline V gene, CDR1 is MNHEY and CDR2 is SVGAGI.

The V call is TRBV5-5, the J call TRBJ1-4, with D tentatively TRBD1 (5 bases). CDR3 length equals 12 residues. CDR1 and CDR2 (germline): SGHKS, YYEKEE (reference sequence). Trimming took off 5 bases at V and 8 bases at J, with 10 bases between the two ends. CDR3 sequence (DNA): TGTGCCAGCAGGGGGACTGAGGAAAAACTGTTTTTT. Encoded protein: CASRGTEEKLFF.

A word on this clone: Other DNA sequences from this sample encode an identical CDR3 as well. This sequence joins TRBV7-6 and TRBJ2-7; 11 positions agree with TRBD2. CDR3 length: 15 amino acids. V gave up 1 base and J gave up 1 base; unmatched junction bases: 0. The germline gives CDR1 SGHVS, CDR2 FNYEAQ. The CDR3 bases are TGTGCCAGCAGCTTAGGGACTAGCGGGTCCTACGAGCAGTACTTC. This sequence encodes CASSLGTSGSYEQYF.

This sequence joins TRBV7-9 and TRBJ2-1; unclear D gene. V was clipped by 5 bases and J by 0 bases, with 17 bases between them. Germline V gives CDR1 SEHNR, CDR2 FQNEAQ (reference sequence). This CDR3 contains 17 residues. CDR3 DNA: TGTGCCAGCAGCCATCCTATGAACCCGAGCTCCTACAATGAGCAGTTCTTC. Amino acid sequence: CASSHPMNPSSYNEQFF.

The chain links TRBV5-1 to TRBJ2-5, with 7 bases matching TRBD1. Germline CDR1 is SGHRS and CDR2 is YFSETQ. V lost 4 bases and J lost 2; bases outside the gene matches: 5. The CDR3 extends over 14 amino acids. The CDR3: CASSPGQLQETQYF. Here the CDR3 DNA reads TGCGCCAGCAGCCCGGGACAGTTACAAGAGACCCAGTACTTC.

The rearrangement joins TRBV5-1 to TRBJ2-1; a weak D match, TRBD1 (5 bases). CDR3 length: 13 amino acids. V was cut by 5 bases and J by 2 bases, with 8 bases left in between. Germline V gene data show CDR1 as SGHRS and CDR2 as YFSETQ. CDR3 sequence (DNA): TGCGCCAGCAGTTGGGGCACCTACAATGAGCAGTTCTTC. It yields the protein CASSWGTYNEQFF. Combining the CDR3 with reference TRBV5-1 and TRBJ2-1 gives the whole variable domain KAGVTQTPRYLIKTRGQQVTLSCSPISGHRSVSWYQQTPGQGLQFLFEYFSETQRNKGNFPGRFSGRQFSNSRSEMNVSTLELGDSALYLCASSWGTYNEQFFGPGTRLTVL.

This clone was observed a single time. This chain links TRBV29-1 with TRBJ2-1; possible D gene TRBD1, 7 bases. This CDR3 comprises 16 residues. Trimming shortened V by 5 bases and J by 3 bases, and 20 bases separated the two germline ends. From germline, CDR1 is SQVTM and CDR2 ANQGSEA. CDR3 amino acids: CSVWGEDRRSYNEQFF. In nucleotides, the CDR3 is TGCAGCGTTTGGGGGGAGGACAGGCGAAGCTACAATGAGCAGTTCTTC.

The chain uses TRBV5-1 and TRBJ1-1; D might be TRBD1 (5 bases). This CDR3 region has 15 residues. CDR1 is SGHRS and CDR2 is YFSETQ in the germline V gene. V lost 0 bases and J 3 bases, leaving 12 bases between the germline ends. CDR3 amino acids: CASSLASGRYTEAFF. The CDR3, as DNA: TGCGCCAGCAGCTTGGCCTCAGGGAGGTACACTGAAGCTTTCTTT.